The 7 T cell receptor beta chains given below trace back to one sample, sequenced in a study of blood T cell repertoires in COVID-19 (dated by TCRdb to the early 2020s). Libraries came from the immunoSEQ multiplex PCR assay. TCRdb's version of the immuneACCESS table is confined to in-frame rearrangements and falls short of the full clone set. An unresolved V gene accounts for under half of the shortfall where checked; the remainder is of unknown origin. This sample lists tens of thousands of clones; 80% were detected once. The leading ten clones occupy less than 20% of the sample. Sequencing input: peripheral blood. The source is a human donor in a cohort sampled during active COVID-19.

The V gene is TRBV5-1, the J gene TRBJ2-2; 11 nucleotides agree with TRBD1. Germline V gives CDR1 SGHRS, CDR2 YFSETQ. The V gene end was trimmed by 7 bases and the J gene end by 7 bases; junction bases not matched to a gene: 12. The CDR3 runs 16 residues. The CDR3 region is CASREPGQGVNGELFF. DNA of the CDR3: TGCGCCAGCCGGGAACCGGGACAGGGGGTGAACGGGGAGCTGTTTTTT.

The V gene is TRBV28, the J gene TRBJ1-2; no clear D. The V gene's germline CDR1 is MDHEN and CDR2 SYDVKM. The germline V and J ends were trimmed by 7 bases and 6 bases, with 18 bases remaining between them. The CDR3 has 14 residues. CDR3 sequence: CASKSPGDFNGYTF. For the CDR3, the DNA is TGTGCCAGCAAATCCCCCGGGGATTTTAATGGCTACACCTTC.

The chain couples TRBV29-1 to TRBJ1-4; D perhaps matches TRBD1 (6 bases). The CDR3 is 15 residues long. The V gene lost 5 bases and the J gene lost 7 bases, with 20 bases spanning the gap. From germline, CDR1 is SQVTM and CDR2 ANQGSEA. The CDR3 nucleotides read TGCAGCGTTTCCCCCCGGGGCAGAGGGGGTGAAAAACTGTTTTTT. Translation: CSVSPRGRGGEKLFF.

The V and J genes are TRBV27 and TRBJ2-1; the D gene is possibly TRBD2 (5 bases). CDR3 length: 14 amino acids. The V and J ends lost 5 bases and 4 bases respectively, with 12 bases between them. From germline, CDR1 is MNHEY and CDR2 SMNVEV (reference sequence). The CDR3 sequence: CASSTGLEYNEQFF. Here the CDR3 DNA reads TGTGCCAGCAGTACCGGACTGGAATACAATGAGCAGTTCTTC.

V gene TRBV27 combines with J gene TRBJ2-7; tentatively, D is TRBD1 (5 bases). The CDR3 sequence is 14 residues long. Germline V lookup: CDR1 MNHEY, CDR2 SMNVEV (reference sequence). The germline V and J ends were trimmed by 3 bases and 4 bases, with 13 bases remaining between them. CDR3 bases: TGTGCCAGCAGTTTCAGTGACAGATCATACGAGCAGTACTTC. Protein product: CASSFSDRSYEQYF.

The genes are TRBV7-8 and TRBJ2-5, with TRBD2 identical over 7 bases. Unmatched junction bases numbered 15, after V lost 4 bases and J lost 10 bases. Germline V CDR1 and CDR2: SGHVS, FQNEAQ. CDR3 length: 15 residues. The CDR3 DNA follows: TGTGCCAGCAGCTACCGAGCGGGGCACACTGGAGACCAGTACTTC. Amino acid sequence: CASSYRAGHTGDQYF.

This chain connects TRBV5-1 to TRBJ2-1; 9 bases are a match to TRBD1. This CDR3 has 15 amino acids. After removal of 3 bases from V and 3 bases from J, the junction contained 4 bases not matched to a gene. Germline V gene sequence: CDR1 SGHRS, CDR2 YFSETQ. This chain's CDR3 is CASSSSGQGYNEQFF. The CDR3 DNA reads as TGCGCCAGCAGCTCGTCGGGACAGGGCTACAATGAGCAGTTCTTC.